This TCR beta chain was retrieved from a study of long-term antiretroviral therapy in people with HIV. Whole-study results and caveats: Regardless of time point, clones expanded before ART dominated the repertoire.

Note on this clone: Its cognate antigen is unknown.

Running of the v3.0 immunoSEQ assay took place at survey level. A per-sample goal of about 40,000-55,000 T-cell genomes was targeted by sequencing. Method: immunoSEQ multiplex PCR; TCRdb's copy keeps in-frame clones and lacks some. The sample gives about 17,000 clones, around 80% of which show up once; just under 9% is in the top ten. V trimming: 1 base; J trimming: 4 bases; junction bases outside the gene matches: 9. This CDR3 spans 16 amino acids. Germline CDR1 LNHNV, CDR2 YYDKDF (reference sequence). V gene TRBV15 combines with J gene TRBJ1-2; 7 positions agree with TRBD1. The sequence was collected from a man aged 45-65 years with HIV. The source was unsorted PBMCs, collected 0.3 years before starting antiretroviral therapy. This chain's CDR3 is CATSRVPDRRIYGYTF. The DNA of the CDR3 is TGTGCCACCAGCAGAGTTCCGGACAGGCGAATCTATGGCTACACCTTC.